This TCR beta chain was identified in a study of radiation and T cells in renal cell carcinoma (dated by TCRdb to about 2020). In the study overall: A total of 50 to 60 samples underwent TCR beta sequencing, made up of roughly 26 tumors and some 27 peripheral blood samples. In the approximately 53 samples combined, 4,016,671 unique CDR3 nucleotide sequences were found, encoding approximately 2,800,000 unique CDR3 amino acid sequences. The last blood draw occurred 4 weeks after radiation, at the same time as nephrectomy.

Points the paper makes about the study in general: Because pretreatment tumor biopsies were not available, the study could not determine whether clonotypes were already present within the tumor at baseline. Effects of radiation dose or scheduling on the TCR repertoire could not be addressed with the single-armed trial design. Blood repertoire dynamics were not followed beyond 4 weeks after treatment. Top tumor clonotypes rose in blood from baseline to 2 weeks post-radiation, then contracted by 4 weeks, suggesting transient expansion of tumor-resident clones.

Following the manufacturer's recommendations, the immunoSEQ kit was used to generate TCR beta libraries from genomic DNA. To prepare the libraries, a first multiplex PCR with proprietary primers was run, followed by a second PCR that added unique barcodes, and a bead cleanup was done after each round. Each sample batch included a kit-provided positive control reaction and a negative control reaction. The final libraries underwent checking on an Agilent 4200 TapeStation D1000 ScreenTape, volumetric pooling, and quantification by qPCR. Sequencing was performed on an Illumina NextSeq500 using a MidOutput 150-cycle cartridge, with 156 Read1 cycles, 15 Index1 cycles, and the kit custom primers. The pooled library was loaded at about 1 pM, with a roughly 19% PhiX control spiked in. Turning to the authors' computational methods: Vendor-processed data were analyzed in R, with a clonotype defined as all T cells sharing the same CDR3 nucleotide sequence. In the clone abundance analyses, frequencies were normalized to the 10,000 most abundant clones in each sample. Public T cell clones, which averaged fewer than five per sample, were excluded before analysis. An abundance difference of at least 32-fold between compartments was the criterion for calling clonotypes tumor-enriched or baseline blood-enriched. Clonotypes expanded or contracted between blood time points were identified with a beta-binomial differential abundance model. Tumor-blood repertoire similarity was measured with the Baroni-Urbani and Buser coefficient, and group comparisons used two-tailed Wilcoxon tests in R. TCRdb provides this immuneACCESS table in a form limited to in-frame rearrangements. Some clones are lacking; in checked studies, under half of them reflect an unresolved V gene, and why the rest are absent is not known. That table is the source of V, J and clone size, and D and trimming were worked out from the DNA. The sample profile shows 60,000 to 75,000 clones; more than 60% of them were found once. The ten largest clonotypes hold about 6.4% of the sample.

Concerning this clone: The clone's antigen remains unknown. Within one base of it there is no much larger clone, and no base qualities were kept.

In light of the paper, this sample's time point label describes: blood 4 weeks post-SBRT, at nephrectomy. The sample's treatment or condition label, in plain terms: 15 Gy SBRT to primary tumor, nephrectomy 4 weeks later. Samples came from a clinical trial, in which primary renal cell carcinomas received 15 Gy stereotactic body radiation therapy followed by nephrectomy 4 weeks later. To track tumor-enriched clonotypes, serial peripheral blood was sampled from radiation-treated patients at baseline and at 2 weeks and 4 weeks after SBRT. Every patient had renal cell carcinoma of clear cell pathology. Genomic DNA for TCR sequencing was prepared using the QIAamp DNA Blood Mini Kit (Qiagen). The analyses included just those samples that passed every quality control check. The sequence was collected from a man in his 60s with renal cell carcinoma. This specimen consisted of blood, obtained from a patient whose treatment included radiotherapy and nephrectomy.

The bases are TGTGCCAGCAGTTTATCGGCCAGGGGGGCTTCCTACGAGCAGTACGTC. Translated, it gives CASSLSARGASYEQYV. This chain joins TRBV27 to TRBJ2-7; the D gene is possibly TRBD1, with 7 bases matching. Trimming takes 0 bases from V and 1 base from J, and the germline ends sit 13 bases apart. The CDR3 starts with the cysteine, ends with the valine, and has 16 residues. Solely the CDR3 DNA is kept, with 48 bases framed from the first base. CDR1 and CDR2 are read off the germline V gene (reference sequence) as MNHEY and SMNVEV.